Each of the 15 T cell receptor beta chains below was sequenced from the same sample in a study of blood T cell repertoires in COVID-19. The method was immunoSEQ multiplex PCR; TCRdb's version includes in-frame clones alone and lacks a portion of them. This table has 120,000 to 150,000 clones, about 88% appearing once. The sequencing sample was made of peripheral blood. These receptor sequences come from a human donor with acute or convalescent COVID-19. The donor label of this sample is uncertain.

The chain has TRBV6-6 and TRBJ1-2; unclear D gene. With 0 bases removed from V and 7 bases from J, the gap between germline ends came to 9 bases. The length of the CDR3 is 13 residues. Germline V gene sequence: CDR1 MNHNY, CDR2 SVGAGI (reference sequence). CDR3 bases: TGTGCCAGCAGTTACTCTAACAGCCCTGGCTACACCTTC. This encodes CASSYSNSPGYTF.

CDR3 in amino acids: CASSVTLAGGNNEQFF. DNA for the CDR3: TGTGCCAGCAGCGTAACACTAGCGGGGGGGAACAATGAGCAGTTCTTC. J is TRBJ2-1 and V is TRBV9; 13 bases match TRBD2. The germline gives CDR1 SGDLS, CDR2 YYNGEE. The CDR3 runs to 16 residues. Unmatched junction bases numbered 3, after V lost 1 base and J lost 5 bases.

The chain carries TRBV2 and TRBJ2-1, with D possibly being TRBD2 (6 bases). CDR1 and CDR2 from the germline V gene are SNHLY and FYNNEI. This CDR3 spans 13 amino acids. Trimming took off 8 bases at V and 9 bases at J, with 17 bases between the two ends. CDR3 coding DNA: TGTGCCAGCTCCTTCCTAGCGACGAGTGAGCAGTTCTTC. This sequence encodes CASSFLATSEQFF.

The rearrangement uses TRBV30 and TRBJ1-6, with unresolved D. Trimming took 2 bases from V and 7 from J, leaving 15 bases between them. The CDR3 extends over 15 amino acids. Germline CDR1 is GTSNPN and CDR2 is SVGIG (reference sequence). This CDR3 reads CAWSRIAGSNSPLHF. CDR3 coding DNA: TGTGCCTGGAGTCGGATCGCAGGTTCAAATTCACCCCTCCACTTT.

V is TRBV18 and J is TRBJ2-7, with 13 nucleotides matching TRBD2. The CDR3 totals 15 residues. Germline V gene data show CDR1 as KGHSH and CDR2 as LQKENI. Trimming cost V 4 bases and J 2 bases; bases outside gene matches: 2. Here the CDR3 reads CASSLGLAGAYEQYV. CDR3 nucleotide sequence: TGTGCCAGCTCACTAGGACTAGCGGGGGCCTACGAGCAGTACGTC.

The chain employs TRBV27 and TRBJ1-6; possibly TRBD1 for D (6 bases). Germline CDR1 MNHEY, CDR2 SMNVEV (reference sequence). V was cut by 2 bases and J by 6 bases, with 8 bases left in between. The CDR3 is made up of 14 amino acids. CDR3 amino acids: CASSLGTLNSPLHF. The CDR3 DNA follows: TGTGCCAGCAGTTTAGGGACACTTAATTCACCCCTCCACTTT.

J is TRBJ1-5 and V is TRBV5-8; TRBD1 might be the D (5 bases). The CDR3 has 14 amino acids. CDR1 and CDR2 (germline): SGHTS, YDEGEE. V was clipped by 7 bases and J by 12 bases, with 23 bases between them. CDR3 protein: CASSDRVGKGVQHF. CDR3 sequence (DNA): TGTGCCAGCTCGGATAGGGTGGGGAAAGGGGTCCAGCATTTT.

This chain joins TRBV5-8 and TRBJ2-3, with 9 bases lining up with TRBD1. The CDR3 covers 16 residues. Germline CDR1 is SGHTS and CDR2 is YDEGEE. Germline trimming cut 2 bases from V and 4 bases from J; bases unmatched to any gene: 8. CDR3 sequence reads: CASSLGTGRSADTQYF. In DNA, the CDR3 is TGTGCCAGCAGCTTAGGGACAGGGAGATCAGCAGATACGCAGTATTTT.

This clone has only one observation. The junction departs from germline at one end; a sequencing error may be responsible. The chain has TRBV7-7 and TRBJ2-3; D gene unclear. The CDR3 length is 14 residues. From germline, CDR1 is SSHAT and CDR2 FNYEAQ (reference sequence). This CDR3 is CASSPTRVSDTQYF. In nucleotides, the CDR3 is TGTGCTAGCAGCCCCACCCGGGTTTCAGATACGCAGTATTTT.

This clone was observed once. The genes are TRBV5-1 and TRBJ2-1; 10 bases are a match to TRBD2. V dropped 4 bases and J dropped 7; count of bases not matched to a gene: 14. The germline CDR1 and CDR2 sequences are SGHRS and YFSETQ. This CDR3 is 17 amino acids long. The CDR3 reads CASSTQGLADWGNEQFF. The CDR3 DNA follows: TGCGCCAGCAGCACGCAAGGACTAGCGGATTGGGGTAATGAGCAGTTCTTC.

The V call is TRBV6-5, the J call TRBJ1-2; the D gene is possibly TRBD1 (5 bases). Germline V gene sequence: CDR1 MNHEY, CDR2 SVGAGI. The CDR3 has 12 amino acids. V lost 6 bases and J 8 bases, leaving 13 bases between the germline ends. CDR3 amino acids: CASRSGAGGYTF. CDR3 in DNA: TGTGCCAGCAGGTCTGGGGCGGGGGGCTACACCTTC.

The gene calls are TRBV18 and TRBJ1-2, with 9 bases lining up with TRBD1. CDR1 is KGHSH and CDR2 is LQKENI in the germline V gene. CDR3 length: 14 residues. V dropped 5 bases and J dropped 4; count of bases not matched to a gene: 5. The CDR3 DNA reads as TGTGCCAGCTCAGGGGGACAGGGAGGCTATGGCTACACCTTC. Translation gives CASSGGQGGYGYTF.

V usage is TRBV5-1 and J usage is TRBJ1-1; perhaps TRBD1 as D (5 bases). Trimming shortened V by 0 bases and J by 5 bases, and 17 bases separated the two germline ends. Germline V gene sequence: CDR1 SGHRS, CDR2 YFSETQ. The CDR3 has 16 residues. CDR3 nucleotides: TGCGCCAGCAGCTTGGATCAGGGAGGGCTTCATACTGAAGCTTTCTTT. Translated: CASSLDQGGLHTEAFF.

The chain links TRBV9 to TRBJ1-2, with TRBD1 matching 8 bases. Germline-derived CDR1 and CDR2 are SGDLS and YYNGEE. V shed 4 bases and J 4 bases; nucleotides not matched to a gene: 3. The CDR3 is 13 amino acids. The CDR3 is CASSRGTGYGYTF. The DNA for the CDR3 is TGTGCCAGCAGCAGGGGGACAGGCTATGGCTACACCTTC.

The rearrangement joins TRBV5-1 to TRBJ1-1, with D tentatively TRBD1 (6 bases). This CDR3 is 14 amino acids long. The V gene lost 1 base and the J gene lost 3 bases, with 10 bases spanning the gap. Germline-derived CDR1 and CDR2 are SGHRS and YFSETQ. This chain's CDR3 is CASSLTGRDTEAFF. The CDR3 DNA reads TGCGCCAGCAGCTTGACAGGGAGGGACACTGAAGCTTTCTTT.